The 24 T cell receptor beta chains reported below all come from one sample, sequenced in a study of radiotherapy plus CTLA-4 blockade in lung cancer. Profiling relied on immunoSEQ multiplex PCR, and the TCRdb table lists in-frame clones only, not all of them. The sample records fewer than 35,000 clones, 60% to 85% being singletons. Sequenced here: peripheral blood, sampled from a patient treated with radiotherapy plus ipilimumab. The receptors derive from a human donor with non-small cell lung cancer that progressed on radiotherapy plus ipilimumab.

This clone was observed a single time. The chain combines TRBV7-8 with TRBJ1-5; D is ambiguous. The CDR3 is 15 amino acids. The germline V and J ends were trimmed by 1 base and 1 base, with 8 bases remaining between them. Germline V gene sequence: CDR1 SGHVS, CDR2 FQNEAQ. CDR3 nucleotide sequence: TGTGCCAGCAGCTTAGTCCCGGCGAGCAATCAGCCCCAGCATTTT. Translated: CASSLVPASNQPQHF.

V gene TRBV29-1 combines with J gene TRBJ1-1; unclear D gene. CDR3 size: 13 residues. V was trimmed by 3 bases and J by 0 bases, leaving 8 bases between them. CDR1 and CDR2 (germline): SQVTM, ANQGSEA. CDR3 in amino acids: CSVDPGVNTEAFF. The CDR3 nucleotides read TGCAGCGTTGACCCAGGAGTGAACACTGAAGCTTTCTTT.

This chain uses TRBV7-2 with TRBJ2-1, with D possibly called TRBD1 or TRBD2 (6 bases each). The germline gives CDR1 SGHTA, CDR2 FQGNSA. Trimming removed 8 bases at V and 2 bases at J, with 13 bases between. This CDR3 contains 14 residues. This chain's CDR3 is CASGGGPTYNEQFF. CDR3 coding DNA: TGTGCCAGCGGAGGGGGGCCCACCTACAATGAGCAGTTCTTC.

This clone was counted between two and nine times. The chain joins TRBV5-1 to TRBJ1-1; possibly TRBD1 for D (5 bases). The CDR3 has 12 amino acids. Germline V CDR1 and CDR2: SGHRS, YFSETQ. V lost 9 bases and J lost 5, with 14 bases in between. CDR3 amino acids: CATRGARTEAFF. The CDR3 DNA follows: TGCGCCACCCGAGGGGCGCGAACTGAAGCTTTCTTT.

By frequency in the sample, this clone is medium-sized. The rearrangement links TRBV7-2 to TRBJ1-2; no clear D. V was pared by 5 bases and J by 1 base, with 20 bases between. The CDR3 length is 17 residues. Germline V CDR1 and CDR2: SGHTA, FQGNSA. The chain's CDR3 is CASSPRSNQPSNYGYTF. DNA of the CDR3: TGTGCCAGCAGCCCCCGGAGCAATCAACCAAGTAACTATGGCTACACCTTC.

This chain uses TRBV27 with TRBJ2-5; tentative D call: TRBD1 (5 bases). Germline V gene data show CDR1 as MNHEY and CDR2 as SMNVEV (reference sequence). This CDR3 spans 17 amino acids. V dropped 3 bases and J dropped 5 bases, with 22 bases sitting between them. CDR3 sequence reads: CASSFPPHRTDEETQYF. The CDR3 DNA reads TGTGCCAGCAGTTTTCCCCCCCACAGGACCGACGAGGAGACCCAGTACTTC.

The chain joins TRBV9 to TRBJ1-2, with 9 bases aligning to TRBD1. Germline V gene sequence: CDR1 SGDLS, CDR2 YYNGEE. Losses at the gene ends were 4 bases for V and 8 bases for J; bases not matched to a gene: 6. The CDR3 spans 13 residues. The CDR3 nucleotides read TGTGCCAGCAGCTTGACAGGGGGTAGAGGCTACACCTTC. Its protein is CASSLTGGRGYTF.

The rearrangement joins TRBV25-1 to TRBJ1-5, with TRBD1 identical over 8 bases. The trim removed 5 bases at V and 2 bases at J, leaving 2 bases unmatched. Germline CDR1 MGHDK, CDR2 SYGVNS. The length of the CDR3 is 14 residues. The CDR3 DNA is TGTGCCAGCAGTCAGACAGGGGGCAATCAGCCCCAGCATTTT. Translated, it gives CASSQTGGNQPQHF.

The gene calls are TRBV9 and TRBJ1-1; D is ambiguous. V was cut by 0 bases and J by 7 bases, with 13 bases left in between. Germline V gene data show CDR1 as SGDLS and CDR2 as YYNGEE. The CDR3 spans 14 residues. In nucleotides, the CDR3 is TGTGCCAGCAGCGTAGCTGAGGGAAAGGGTGAAGCTTTCTTT. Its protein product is CASSVAEGKGEAFF.

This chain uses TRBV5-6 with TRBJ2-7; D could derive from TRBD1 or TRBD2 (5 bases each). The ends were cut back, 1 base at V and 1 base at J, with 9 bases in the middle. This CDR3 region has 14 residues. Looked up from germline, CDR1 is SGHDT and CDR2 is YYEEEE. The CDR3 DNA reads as TGTGCCAGCAGCTTGAGGGGCGGGTCCTACGAGCAGTACTTC. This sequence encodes CASSLRGGSYEQYF.

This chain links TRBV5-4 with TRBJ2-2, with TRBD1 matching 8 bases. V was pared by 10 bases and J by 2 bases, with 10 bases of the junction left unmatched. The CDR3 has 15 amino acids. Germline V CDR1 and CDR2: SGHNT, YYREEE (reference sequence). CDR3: CAGGRQGINTGELFF. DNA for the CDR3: TGTGCCGGGGGAAGACAGGGGATAAACACCGGGGAGCTGTTTTTT.

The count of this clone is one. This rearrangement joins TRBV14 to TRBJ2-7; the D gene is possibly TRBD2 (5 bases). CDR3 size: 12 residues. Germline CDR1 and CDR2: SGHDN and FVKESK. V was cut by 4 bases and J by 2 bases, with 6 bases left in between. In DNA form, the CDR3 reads TGTGCCAGCAGCCTAGCGACCTACGAGCAGTACTTC. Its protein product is CASSLATYEQYF.

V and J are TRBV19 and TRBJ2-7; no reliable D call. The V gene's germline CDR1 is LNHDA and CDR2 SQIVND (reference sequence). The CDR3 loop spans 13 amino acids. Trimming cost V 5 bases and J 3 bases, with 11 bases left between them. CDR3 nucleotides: TGTGCCAGTAGTCAGACCATAATCTACGAGCAGTACTTC. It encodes CASSQTIIYEQYF. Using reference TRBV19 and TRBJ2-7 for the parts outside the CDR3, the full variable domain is DGGITQSPKYLFRKEGQNVTLSCEQNLNHDAMYWYRQDPGQGLRLIYYSQIVNDFQKGDIAEGYSVSREKKESFPLTVTSAQKNPTAFYLCASSQTIIYEQYFGPGTRLTVT.

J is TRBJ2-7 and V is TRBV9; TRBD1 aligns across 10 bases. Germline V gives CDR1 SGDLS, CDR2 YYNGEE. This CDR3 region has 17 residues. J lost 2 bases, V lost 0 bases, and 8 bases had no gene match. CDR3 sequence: CASSVGPGTGVTYEQYF. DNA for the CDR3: TGTGCCAGCAGCGTAGGCCCCGGGACAGGGGTCACCTACGAGCAGTACTTC.

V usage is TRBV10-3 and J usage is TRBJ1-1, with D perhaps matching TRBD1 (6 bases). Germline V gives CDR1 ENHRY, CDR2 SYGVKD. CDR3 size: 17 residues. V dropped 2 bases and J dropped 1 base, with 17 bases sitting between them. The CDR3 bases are TGTGCCATCAGTGAGGCGGCAGGGGTTGGGGGGAACACTGAAGCTTTCTTT. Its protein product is CAISEAAGVGGNTEAFF.

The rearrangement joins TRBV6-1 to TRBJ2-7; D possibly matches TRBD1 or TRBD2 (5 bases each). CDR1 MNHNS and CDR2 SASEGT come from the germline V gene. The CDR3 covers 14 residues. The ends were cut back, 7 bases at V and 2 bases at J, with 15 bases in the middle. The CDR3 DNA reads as TGTGCCAGCACCAGGTGGGACGGGACCTACGAGCAGTACTTC. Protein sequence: CASTRWDGTYEQYF.

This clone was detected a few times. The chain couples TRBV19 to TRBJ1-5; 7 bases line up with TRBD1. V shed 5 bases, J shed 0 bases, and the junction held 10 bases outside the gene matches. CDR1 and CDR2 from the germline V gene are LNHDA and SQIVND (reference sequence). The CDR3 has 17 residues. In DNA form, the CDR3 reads TGTGCCAGTAGTCCTCGTGACAGGGCCTATAGCAATCAGCCCCAGCATTTT. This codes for CASSPRDRAYSNQPQHF.

The chain's CDR3 is CASSQDLRTGGISGANVLTF. CDR3 in DNA: TGTGCCAGCAGCCAAGATTTAAGGACAGGGGGCATCTCTGGGGCCAACGTCCTGACTTTC. The chain carries TRBV14 and TRBJ2-6; TRBD1 aligns across 11 bases. V lost 0 bases to trimming and J lost 0 bases; unmatched junction nucleotides: 7. There are 20 residues in the CDR3. The germline CDR1 and CDR2 sequences are SGHDN and FVKESK.

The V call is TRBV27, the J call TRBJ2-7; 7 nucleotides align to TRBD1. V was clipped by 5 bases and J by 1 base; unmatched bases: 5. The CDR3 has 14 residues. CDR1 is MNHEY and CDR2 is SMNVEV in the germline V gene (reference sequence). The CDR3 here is CASSPRTGSYEQYF. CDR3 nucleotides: TGTGCCAGCAGTCCCCGGACAGGATCCTACGAGCAGTACTTC.

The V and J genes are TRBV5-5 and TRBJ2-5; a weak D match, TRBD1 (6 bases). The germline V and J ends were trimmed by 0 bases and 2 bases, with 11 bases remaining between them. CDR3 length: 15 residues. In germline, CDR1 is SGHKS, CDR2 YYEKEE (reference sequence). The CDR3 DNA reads TGTGCCAGCAGCTTGGGGACAGCCTCTCAAGAGACCCAGTACTTC. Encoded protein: CASSLGTASQETQYF.

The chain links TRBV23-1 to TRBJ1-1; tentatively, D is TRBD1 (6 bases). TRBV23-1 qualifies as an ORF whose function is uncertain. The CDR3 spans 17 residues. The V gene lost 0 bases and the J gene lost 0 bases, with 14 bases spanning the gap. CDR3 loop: CASSQSVRQDLNTEAFF. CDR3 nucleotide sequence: TGCGCCAGCAGTCAATCAGTCCGACAGGATTTGAACACTGAAGCTTTCTTT.

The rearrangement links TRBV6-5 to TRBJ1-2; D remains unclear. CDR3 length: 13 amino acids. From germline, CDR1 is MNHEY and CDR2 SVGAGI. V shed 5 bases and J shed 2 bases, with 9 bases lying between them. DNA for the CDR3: TGTGCCAGCAGTGGTACAGCGAACTATGGCTACACCTTC. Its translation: CASSGTANYGYTF.

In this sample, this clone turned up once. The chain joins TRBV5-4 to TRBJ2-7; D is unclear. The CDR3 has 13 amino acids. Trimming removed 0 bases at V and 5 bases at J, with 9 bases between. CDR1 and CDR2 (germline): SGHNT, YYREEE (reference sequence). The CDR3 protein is CASSLVVGNEQYF. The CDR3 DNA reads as TGTGCCAGCAGCTTGGTCGTTGGCAACGAGCAGTACTTC.

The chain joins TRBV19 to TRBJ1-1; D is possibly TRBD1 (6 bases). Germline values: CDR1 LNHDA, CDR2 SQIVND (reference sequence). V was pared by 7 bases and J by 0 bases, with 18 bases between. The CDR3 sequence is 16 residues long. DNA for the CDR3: TGTGCCAGTAACCGACCGTGGGGGGGGCTGAACACTGAAGCTTTCTTT. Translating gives CASNRPWGGLNTEAFF.